These 20 T cell receptor beta chains came from one sample sequenced in a study of cytomegalovirus exposure and HLA in healthy donors. PCR involved 60 Vbeta and 13 Jbeta primers. Sequenced by immunoSEQ multiplex PCR; TCRdb stores in-frame clones only, minus some. The data contain roughly 130,000 clones, roughly 80% of them seen just once; the ten biggest clones take up 3.1%. Source material: PBMCs. The source is a female donor in good health and CMV-seronegative.

This clone turned up a few times. The gene calls are TRBV7-8 and TRBJ1-1; 7 nucleotides align to TRBD1. Germline V gene sequence: CDR1 SGHVS, CDR2 FQNEAQ. This CDR3 is 14 amino acids long. The J segment lost 1 base and the V segment lost 3 bases, leaving 2 bases of the junction unmatched. CDR3 nucleotides: TGTGCCAGCAGCTTCAGGGGGTCGAACACTGAAGCTTTCTTT. Residues: CASSFRGSNTEAFF. The complete variable domain, with remaining parts taken from reference TRBV7-8 and TRBJ1-1, reads GAGVSQSPRYKVAKRGQDVALRCDPISGHVSLFWYQQALGQGPEFLTYFQNEAQLDKSGLPSDRFFAERPEGSVSTLKIQRTQQEDSAVYLCASSFRGSNTEAFFGQGTRLTVV.

The chain uses TRBV5-4 and TRBJ2-1; D might be TRBD2 (5 bases). Germline V gene lookup returns CDR1 SGHNT and CDR2 YYREEE (reference sequence). The CDR3 contains 14 residues. Trimming took 0 bases from V and 1 from J, leaving 5 bases between them. As DNA, the CDR3 is TGTGCCAGCAGCTTGGCGGGATCCTACAATGAGCAGTTCTTC. As protein: CASSLAGSYNEQFF.

Comments on this clone: The junction does not match germline at one end; this may be a read error. The CDR3 DNA reads TGTGCTAGCAGCTTTGGTAGCGGATACGAGCAGTACTTC. It encodes CASSFGSGYEQYF. The V and J genes are TRBV7-7 and TRBJ2-5, with D tentatively TRBD2 (6 bases). The tail of the sequence fits TRBJ2-7 better, so the J call may be wrong. CDR3 length: 13 residues. Germline V CDR1 and CDR2: SSHAT, FNYEAQ (reference sequence).

The chain employs TRBV6-5 and TRBJ2-1, with 7 bases fitting TRBD2. The CDR3 has 15 amino acids. Germline CDR1 is MNHEY and CDR2 is SVGAGI. V shed 0 bases, J shed 4 bases, and the junction held 3 bases outside the gene matches. The CDR3, as DNA: TGTGCCAGCAGTTACTCACCGGGGGGATACAATGAGCAGTTCTTC. This sequence encodes CASSYSPGGYNEQFF.

CDR3 DNA: TGTGCCATCAGTGAACAGGGGGCCGGTCAGCCCCAGCATTTT. Translating gives CAISEQGAGQPQHF. V gene TRBV10-3 combines with J gene TRBJ1-5, with TRBD1 matching 9 bases. The CDR3 has 14 residues. V trimming: 3 bases; J trimming: 6 bases; junction bases outside the gene matches: 3. Germline CDR1 and CDR2: ENHRY and SYGVKD.

V is TRBV29-1 and J is TRBJ1-6, with a weak D call TRBD1 (6 bases). The CDR3 totals 15 residues. The germline CDR1 and CDR2 sequences are SQVTM and ANQGSEA. Deletions cut 4 bases from V and 4 bases from J, with 14 bases between. The CDR3 nucleotides read TGCAGCGTTGGTGAAACGACAGGTTATAATTCACCCCTCCACTTT. The encoded protein is CSVGETTGYNSPLHF.

J is TRBJ1-5 and V is TRBV15; D might be TRBD1 (6 bases). V lost 3 bases to trimming and J lost 5 bases, with 11 bases between them. The germline gives CDR1 LNHNV, CDR2 YYDKDF (reference sequence). CDR3 length equals 14 residues. In DNA, the CDR3 is TGTGCCACCAGCAGCCAGACAGGATATCAGCCCCAGCATTTT. It specifies CATSSQTGYQPQHF.

The J gene is TRBJ2-3, the V gene TRBV7-2, with 7 positions matching TRBD1. This CDR3 comprises 15 residues. Germline trimming cut 4 bases from V and 0 bases from J; bases unmatched to any gene: 4. Germline V CDR1 and CDR2: SGHTA, FQGNSA. The CDR3 DNA is TGTGCCAGCAGCTCAACGGGACAGAGCACAGATACGCAGTATTTT. This gives the protein CASSSTGQSTDTQYF.

This sequence joins TRBV5-6 and TRBJ2-1; D is undetermined. This CDR3 has 13 residues. Trimming stripped 4 bases from V and 2 bases from J, with 7 bases between. Germline V gene lookup returns CDR1 SGHDT and CDR2 YYEEEE. Here the CDR3 reads CASSKRAYNEQFF. The CDR3 nucleotides are TGTGCCAGCAGCAAACGAGCCTACAATGAGCAGTTCTTC.

This clone was detected once. V gene TRBV7-6 combines with J gene TRBJ1-5, with D possibly matching TRBD1 (5 bases). The V gene lost 1 base and the J gene lost 2 bases, with 9 bases spanning the gap. The V gene's germline CDR1 is SGHVS and CDR2 FNYEAQ. The CDR3 has 15 amino acids. The CDR3 region is CASSLGGGGNQPQHF. Written as DNA, the CDR3 is TGTGCCAGCAGCTTAGGGGGGGGAGGCAATCAGCCCCAGCATTTT.

The chain combines TRBV6-5 with TRBJ1-5, with 9 bases matching TRBD1. With V trimmed by 4 bases and J by 9 bases, 7 bases remained unmatched. This CDR3 is built from 14 residues. The germline V gene has CDR1 MNHEY and CDR2 SVGAGI. The CDR3 loop reads CASSSGTGLAPQHF. The CDR3 nucleotides read TGTGCCAGCAGTTCAGGGACAGGGTTAGCGCCCCAGCATTTT.

The chain is built from TRBV5-6 and TRBJ2-5, with TRBD2 identical over 9 bases. Unmatched junction bases numbered 10, after V lost 0 bases and J lost 1 base. This CDR3 has 18 amino acids. CDR1 and CDR2 (germline): SGHDT, YYEEEE. Here the CDR3 reads CASSLASSGGLAQETQYF. CDR3 nucleotide sequence: TGTGCCAGCAGCTTGGCATCTTCGGGGGGACTAGCCCAAGAGACCCAGTACTTC.

The chain recombines TRBV30 with TRBJ2-7; 11 bases align to TRBD2. From germline, CDR1 is GTSNPN and CDR2 SVGIG (reference sequence). V shed 2 bases and J 4 bases; nucleotides not matched to a gene: 7. The CDR3 spans 15 residues. CDR3 sequence: CAWSSETSGVYEQYF. The CDR3 DNA is TGTGCCTGGAGTTCAGAGACTAGCGGGGTATACGAGCAGTACTTC.

The chain carries TRBV19 and TRBJ2-3; D perhaps matches TRBD1 (5 bases). Trimming cost V 5 bases and J 6 bases, with 12 bases left between them. Germline V lookup: CDR1 LNHDA, CDR2 SQIVND (reference sequence). The CDR3 has 13 amino acids. CDR3 in DNA: TGTGCCAGTAGTCTAGGACACTTGGATACGCAGTATTTT. Its protein is CASSLGHLDTQYF.

The chain couples TRBV7-8 to TRBJ2-6; 12 nucleotides match TRBD1. The CDR3 has 16 residues. V lost 5 bases, J lost 9 bases, and 8 bases stayed unmatched. Germline V CDR1 and CDR2: SGHVS, FQNEAQ. As DNA, the CDR3 is TGTGCCAGCAGCCCCCGGGACAGGGGGCTTGTCAACGTCCTGACTTTC. Amino acids: CASSPRDRGLVNVLTF.

The chain has TRBV25-1 and TRBJ1-2, with no clear D. V lost 2 bases to trimming and J lost 8 bases, with 18 bases between them. The CDR3 runs to 15 residues. Germline V gene lookup returns CDR1 MGHDK and CDR2 SYGVNS. The CDR3 DNA follows: TGTGCCAGCAGTGAAACGGGATGGGTCGTGGGGGGCTACACCTTC. It encodes CASSETGWVVGGYTF.

The gene calls are TRBV14 and TRBJ1-1; TRBD1 agrees at 8 bases. Trimming cost V 5 bases and J 5 bases; bases outside gene matches: 4. CDR1 and CDR2 (germline): SGHDN, FVKESK. This CDR3 is built from 13 residues. CDR3 protein: CASSTNRGTEAFF. The CDR3, as DNA: TGTGCCAGCAGCACTAACAGGGGGACTGAAGCTTTCTTT.

The chain is built from TRBV5-1 and TRBJ2-1, with 10 bases fitting TRBD2. Germline values: CDR1 SGHRS, CDR2 YFSETQ. V was clipped by 0 bases and J by 4 bases; unmatched bases: 4. CDR3 size: 16 residues. The CDR3 here is CASSLDTSGEYNEQFF. CDR3 DNA: TGCGCCAGCAGCTTGGATACTAGCGGGGAGTACAATGAGCAGTTCTTC.

This chain joins TRBV11-1 and TRBJ2-7; 8 nucleotides agree with TRBD2. The V and J ends lost 3 bases and 2 bases, in that order; junction bases with no gene match: 15. Germline V CDR1 and CDR2: SGHAT, FQDESV (reference sequence). The length of the CDR3 is 18 residues. In DNA, the CDR3 is TGTGCCAGCAGCTTTCCCCGGAGGGGCAGCGGGGGAACCTACGAGCAGTACTTC. Amino acid sequence: CASSFPRRGSGGTYEQYF.

This clone showed up just a few times. The gene calls are TRBV4-1 and TRBJ2-7; perhaps TRBD1 as D (6 bases). V was shortened by 4 bases and J by 2 bases, with 15 bases between the two germline ends. From germline, CDR1 is MGHRA and CDR2 YSYEKL. CDR3 size: 15 residues. The CDR3 sequence is CASSPGGAGAYEQYF. CDR3 nucleotide sequence: TGCGCCAGCAGCCCTGGGGGCGCCGGGGCCTACGAGCAGTACTTC.